The source of this TCR beta chain is a study of cytomegalovirus exposure and HLA in healthy donors. Background on the study: Earlier work reported roughly 120 million unique TCR beta sequences from some 170 million T cells. The study, taken as a whole, reports: Later analysis found that TCR beta chains associated with HLA were more clonally expanded than other, equally common chains.

CDR3 length equals 15 residues. CDR1 is SGHAT, CDR2 FQNNGV, per germline. J gave up 2 bases and V 5 bases, and 5 bases lay outside the gene matches. Points on this clone: The antigen is undetermined.

This PCR relied on a set of 60 Vbeta primers and 13 Jbeta primers. Generated by immunoSEQ multiplex PCR, the TCRdb table keeps only in-frame clones and is missing some. The repertoire consists of 170,000 or so clones, with 84% occurring once and the leading ten covering about 0.37%. The chain recombines TRBV11-2 with TRBJ2-7, with 11 bases aligning to TRBD1. Material for sequencing was PBMCs. This receptor was taken from a boy between 2 and 10 years old in good health and CMV-seronegative. This CDR3 reads CASSPGTGGTYEQYF. CDR3 in DNA: TGTGCCAGCAGCCCCGGGACAGGGGGGACCTACGAGCAGTACTTC. Combining the CDR3 with reference TRBV11-2 and TRBJ2-7 gives the whole variable domain EAGVAQSPRYKIIEKRQSVAFWCNPISGHATLYWYQQILGQGPKLLIQFQNNGVVDDSQLPKDRFSAERLKGVDSTLKIQPAKLEDSAVYLCASSPGTGGTYEQYFGPGTRLTVT.